Given below is one T cell receptor beta chain in context. Its antigen is currently unknown. The data originate from a study of T cell responses to AZD1222 COVID-19 vaccine. Whole-study findings and limits: At study baseline, merely roughly 6 AZD1222 recipients were seropositive. Rises in breadth and depth of Spike-specific TCRs came after two AZD1222 doses.

This table comes from immunoSEQ multiplex PCR, and its TCRdb copy is limited to in-frame clones, with some not included. The data contain 150,000 to 200,000 clones, approximately 95% of them singletons. Germline V CDR1 and CDR2: SNHLY, FYNNEI. Trimming pared 3 bases from V and 8 bases from J, leaving 13 bases between. CDR3 length: 13 amino acids. The specimen comprised peripheral blood, sampled on day 0 of AZD1222 vaccination. This rearrangement joins TRBV2 to TRBJ1-2; D might be TRBD1 (5 bases). This TCR derives from an adult in good health. CDR3 sequence reads: CASSEGQTEGYTF. CDR3 DNA sequence: TGTGCCAGCAGTGAGGGGCAGACGGAGGGCTACACCTTC.